This T cell receptor (beta chain) was sequenced in a study of T cell repertoires in cytomegalovirus infection. Overall study: From public TCR beta signatures came an indication of both CMV infection and matching HLA type.

TCRdb re-called the reads through MiXCR, storing one row per CDR3 protein. Of about 740,000 distinct CDR3 sequences listed, 35% are singletons. This CDR3 is 12 amino acids long. The V end was cut by 5 bases, the J end by 2 bases, with 6 bases between. With respect to this clonotype: As yet, its antigen is unknown.

Study-level results: Predominance within the ex vivo response was attributable to HLA-C-restricted CMV-specific TCR beta clonotypes.

The chain employs TRBV12-3 or TRBV12-4 and TRBJ1-2; unclear D gene. The specimen was PBMCs. The TCR was taken from a human donor in good health (CMV status not recorded). Some clones in this sample may be carry-over from other donors' samples. CDR3 in amino acids: CASSPENYGYTF. The CDR3 DNA is TGTGCCAGCAGTCCGGAGAACTATGGCTACACCTTC.